Listed below are T cell receptor beta chains from one sample, sequenced in a study of T-cell reconstitution after alpha-beta-depleted transplantation in children. In TCRdb, the PCR reads were re-called with MiXCR into one record per CDR3 protein. The top ten hold approximately 25% of the sample, which has about 100,000 distinct CDR3 sequences, about 6.4% seen once. The sequences come from PBMCs, mostly from graft donor cells, collected 360 days after TCRalphabeta/CD19-depleted stem cell transplant. The receptors come from a male patient between 2 and 10 years old who had a stem cell transplant for acute lymphoblastic leukemia, so the T cells may come from the graft donor. Both conserved end residues are part of each CDR3. D genes are given only for firm matches. Clone size is given for some rows only: seen once, a few or many times, or a class if the clone is expanded.

J,size,D,V,DNA,CDR3
TRBJ1-3,few,.,TRBV7-3,TGTGCCAGCAGCTTGCGAAATTCTGGAAACACCATATATTTT,CASSLRNSGNTIYF
TRBJ2-3,many,.,TRBV4-3,TGCGCCAGCAGCCAAGATGGGTGGGAAAGGGAAGATACGCAGTATTTT,CASSQDGWEREDTQYF
TRBJ1-2,few,.,TRBV6-2/TRBV6-3,TGTGCCAGCAGTTCCCGGGCCAAGGGTCTGTACTATGGCTACACCTTC,CASSSRAKGLYYGYTF
TRBJ2-3,many,TRBD2,TRBV12-3/TRBV12-4,TGTGCCAGCAGCCAAAGCGGGAGGGCCGCAGATACGCAGTATTTT,CASSQSGRAADTQYF
TRBJ2-2,many,.,TRBV20-1,TGCAGTGCTAGAGAGGGCTCCCCGCGGACCGGGGAGCTGTTTTTT,CSAREGSPRTGELFF
TRBJ2-3,few,TRBD2,TRBV27,TGTGCCAGCAGTTTCCTCGGGGGGGGGCAGTATTTT,CASSFLGGGQYF
TRBJ1-2,few,TRBD1,TRBV10-3,TGTGCCACGGACAGGGGGCAAAGAGACTACACCTTC,CATDRGQRDYTF
TRBJ2-3,many,.,TRBV15,TGTGCCACCAGCATCAGAAGCCGAGATACGCAGTATTTT,CATSIRSRDTQYF
TRBJ2-3,few,.,TRBV7-8,TGTGCCAGCAGGACTCCGGGACTTCTCACAGATACGCAGTATTTT,CASRTPGLLTDTQYF
TRBJ2-6,many,TRBD1,TRBV7-7,TGTGCTAGCAGCTTAGAGGACAGGCGGAGCTCTGGGGCCAACGTCCTGACTTTC,CASSLEDRRSSGANVLTF
TRBJ2-7,many,.,TRBV20-1,TGCAGTGCCCCTGCCCGTGGTCCCTACGAGCAGTACTTC,CSAPARGPYEQYF
TRBJ1-4,.,TRBD1,TRBV6-1,TGTGCCAGCAGGTCCCTTGGACAGGTGAATGAAAAACTGTTTTTT,CASRSLGQVNEKLFF
TRBJ2-5,few,TRBD2,TRBV27,TGTGCCAGCAGTCCCAGGACTAGCGGGGCTTGGGAGACCCAGTACTTC,CASSPRTSGAWETQYF
TRBJ2-3,few,.,TRBV10-1,TGCGCCAGCAGTGATCCGGGACCTTTTTTTACGCAGTATTTT,CASSDPGPFFTQYF
TRBJ2-7,.,.,TRBV27,TGTGCCAGCAGTAGAGCGGTAAACCTTCCCTACGAGCAGTACTTC,CASSRAVNLPYEQYF
TRBJ1-1,many,.,TRBV2,TGTGCCAGCAGTGCAGCCACCTTAAACACTGAAGCTTTCTTT,CASSAATLNTEAFF
TRBJ2-7,many,TRBD2,TRBV28,TGTGCCAGCAGTTCCCGACTAGCGGGCTCCTCCGAGTACTTC,CASSSRLAGSSEYF
TRBJ2-7,many,TRBD2,TRBV7-9,TGTGCCAGCAGCTTACTTCCTAGCGGCCGCTCCTACGAGCAGTACTTC,CASSLLPSGRSYEQYF
TRBJ2-3,.,TRBD2,TRBV7-9,TGTGCCAGCACCCAGGCCGGGAGGGGGAGAGATACGCAGTATTTT,CASTQAGRGRDTQYF
TRBJ2-7,few,.,TRBV9,TGTGCCAGCAGCGTAGATACAGGTGGGGCCTCCGAGCAGTACTTC,CASSVDTGGASEQYF
TRBJ1-1,few,TRBD1,TRBV6-1,TGTGCCAGCAGTGACCTACAGGGGGGGAACACTGAAGCTTTCTTT,CASSDLQGGNTEAFF
TRBJ1-1,few,.,TRBV5-1,TGCGCCAGCAGCTTGAAGAGGGGATGGAACACTGAAGCTTTCTTT,CASSLKRGWNTEAFF
TRBJ1-1,many,TRBD1,TRBV5-6,TGTGCCAGCAGCTACAGGGGGCGCGTCACTGAAGCTTTCTTT,CASSYRGRVTEAFF
TRBJ2-3,many,.,TRBV6-2/TRBV6-3,TGTGCCAGCGTTCTCGGCGGGATCACAGATACGCAGTATTTT,CASVLGGITDTQYF
TRBJ2-7,.,.,TRBV9,TGTGCCAGCAGCGCCGGGACCGAGCAGTACTTC,CASSAGTEQYF
TRBJ2-7,many,.,TRBV11-3,TGTGCCAGCAGCTTAGTGGACTGCATCTACGAGCAGTACTTC,CASSLVDCIYEQYF
TRBJ2-5,many,TRBD2,TRBV10-3,TGTGCCATCAAGTTAGCGGGGGAAGAGACCCAGTACTTC,CAIKLAGEETQYF
TRBJ2-7,few,.,TRBV6-1,TGTGCCAGCAGTAAGACAGCTTCCTTCCCCTACGAGCAGTACTTC,CASSKTASFPYEQYF
TRBJ2-7,many,TRBD1,TRBV4-3,TGCGCCAGCAGCCAGGCGACAGGGGGCTACGAGCAGTACTTC,CASSQATGGYEQYF
TRBJ2-5,many,.,TRBV27,TGTGCCAGCAGTTTATCGGCAGGCTTCGTCGAGACCCAGTACTTC,CASSLSAGFVETQYF
TRBJ1-2,many,.,TRBV29-1,TGCAGCGTCGACCAGGATCCCTATGGCTACACCTTC,CSVDQDPYGYTF